This T cell receptor (beta chain) emerged from a study of blood T cell repertoires in COVID-19. Deletions cut 2 bases from V and 1 base from J, with 11 bases between. The CDR3 is 15 amino acids. Germline V gives CDR1 SGHKS, CDR2 YYEKEE (reference sequence). Assay: immunoSEQ multiplex PCR; the TCRdb copy retains only in-frame clones and omits some. The table shows 120,000 or so clones, with over 75% occurring only once. Sequenced material: peripheral blood. V is TRBV5-5 and J is TRBJ2-3; no firm D call. This TCR was sampled from a man between 45 and 60 years old with acute or convalescent COVID-19. DNA for the CDR3: TGTGCCAGCAGCTTACGGCTTCAGGGCACAGATACGCAGTATTTT. Translated, it gives CASSLRLQGTDTQYF.